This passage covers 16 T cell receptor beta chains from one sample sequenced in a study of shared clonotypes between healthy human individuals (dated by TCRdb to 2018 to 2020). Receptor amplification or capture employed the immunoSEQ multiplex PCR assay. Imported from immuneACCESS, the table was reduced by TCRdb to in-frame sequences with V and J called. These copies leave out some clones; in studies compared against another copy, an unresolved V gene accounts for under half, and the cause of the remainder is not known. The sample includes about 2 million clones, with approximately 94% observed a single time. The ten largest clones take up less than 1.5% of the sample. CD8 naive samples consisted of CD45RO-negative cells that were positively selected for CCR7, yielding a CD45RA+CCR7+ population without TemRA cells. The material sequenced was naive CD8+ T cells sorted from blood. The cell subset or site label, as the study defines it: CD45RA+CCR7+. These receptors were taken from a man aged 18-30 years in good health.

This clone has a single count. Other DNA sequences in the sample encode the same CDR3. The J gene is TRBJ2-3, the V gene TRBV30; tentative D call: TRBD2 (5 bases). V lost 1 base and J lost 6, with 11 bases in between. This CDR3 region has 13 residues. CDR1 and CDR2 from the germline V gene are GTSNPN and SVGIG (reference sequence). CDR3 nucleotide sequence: TGTGCCTGGAGTGAGGGTAGCGCCGATACGCAGTATTTT. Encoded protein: CAWSEGSADTQYF.

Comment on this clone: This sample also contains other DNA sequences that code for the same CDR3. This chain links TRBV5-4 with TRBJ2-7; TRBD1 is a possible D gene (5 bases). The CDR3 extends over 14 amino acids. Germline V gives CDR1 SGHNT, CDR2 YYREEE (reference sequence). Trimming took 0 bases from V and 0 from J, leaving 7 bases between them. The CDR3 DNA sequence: TGTGCCAGCAGCTTGGAAAGGGGCTCCTACGAGCAGTACTTC. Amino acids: CASSLERGSYEQYF.

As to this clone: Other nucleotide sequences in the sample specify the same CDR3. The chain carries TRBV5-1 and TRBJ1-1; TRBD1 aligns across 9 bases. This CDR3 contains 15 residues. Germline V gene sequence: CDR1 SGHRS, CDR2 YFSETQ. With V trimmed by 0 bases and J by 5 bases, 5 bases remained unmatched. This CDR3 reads CASSLAGQGWTEAFF. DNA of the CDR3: TGCGCCAGCAGCTTGGCAGGACAGGGGTGGACTGAAGCTTTCTTT. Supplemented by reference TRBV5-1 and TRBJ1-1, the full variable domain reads KAGVTQTPRYLIKTRGQQVTLSCSPISGHRSVSWYQQTPGQGLQFLFEYFSETQRNKGNFPGRFSGRQFSNSRSEMNVSTLELGDSALYLCASSLAGQGWTEAFFGQGTRLTVV.

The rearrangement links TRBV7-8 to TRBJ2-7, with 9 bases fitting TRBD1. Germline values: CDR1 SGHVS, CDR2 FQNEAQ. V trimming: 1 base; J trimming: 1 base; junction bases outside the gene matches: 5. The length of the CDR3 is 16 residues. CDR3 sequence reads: CASSLGRDRDSYEQYF. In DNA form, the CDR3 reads TGTGCCAGCAGCTTAGGGAGGGACAGGGATTCCTACGAGCAGTACTTC.

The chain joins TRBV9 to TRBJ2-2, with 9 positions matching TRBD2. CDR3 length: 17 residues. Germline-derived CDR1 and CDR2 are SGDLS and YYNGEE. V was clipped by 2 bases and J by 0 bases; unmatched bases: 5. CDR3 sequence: CASSVPRLAANTGELFF. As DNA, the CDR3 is TGTGCCAGCAGCGTCCCTAGACTAGCGGCGAACACCGGGGAGCTGTTTTTT.

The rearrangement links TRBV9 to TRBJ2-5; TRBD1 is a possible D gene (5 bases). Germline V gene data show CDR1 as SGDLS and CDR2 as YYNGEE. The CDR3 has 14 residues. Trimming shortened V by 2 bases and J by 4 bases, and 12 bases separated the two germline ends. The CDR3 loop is CASSVSGLGETQYF. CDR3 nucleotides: TGTGCCAGCAGCGTTTCAGGGTTGGGAGAGACCCAGTACTTC.

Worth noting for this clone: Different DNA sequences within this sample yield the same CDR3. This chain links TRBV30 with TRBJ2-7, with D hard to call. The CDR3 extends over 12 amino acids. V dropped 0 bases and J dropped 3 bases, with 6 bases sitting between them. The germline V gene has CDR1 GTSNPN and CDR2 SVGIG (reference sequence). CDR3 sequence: CAWSVTHYEQYF. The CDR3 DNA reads TGTGCCTGGAGTGTAACACACTACGAGCAGTACTTC.

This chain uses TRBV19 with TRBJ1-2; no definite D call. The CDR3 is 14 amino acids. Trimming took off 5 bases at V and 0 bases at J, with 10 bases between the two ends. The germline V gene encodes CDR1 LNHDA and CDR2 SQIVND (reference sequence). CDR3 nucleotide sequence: TGTGCCAGTAGTGATGGCTTAGCTAACTATGGCTACACCTTC. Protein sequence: CASSDGLANYGYTF.

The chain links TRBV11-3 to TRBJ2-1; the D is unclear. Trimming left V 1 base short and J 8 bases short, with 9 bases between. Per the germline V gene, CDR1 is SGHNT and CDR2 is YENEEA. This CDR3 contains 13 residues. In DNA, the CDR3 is TGTGCCAGCAGCTTAGCTATGAGCGATGAGCAGTTCTTC. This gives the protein CASSLAMSDEQFF.

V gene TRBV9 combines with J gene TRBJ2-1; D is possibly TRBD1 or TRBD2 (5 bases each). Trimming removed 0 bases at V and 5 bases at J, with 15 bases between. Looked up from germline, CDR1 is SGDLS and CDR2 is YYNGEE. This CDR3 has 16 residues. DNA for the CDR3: TGTGCCAGCAGCGTAGGCCCCCTCGGGGCAAACAATGAGCAGTTCTTC. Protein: CASSVGPLGANNEQFF.

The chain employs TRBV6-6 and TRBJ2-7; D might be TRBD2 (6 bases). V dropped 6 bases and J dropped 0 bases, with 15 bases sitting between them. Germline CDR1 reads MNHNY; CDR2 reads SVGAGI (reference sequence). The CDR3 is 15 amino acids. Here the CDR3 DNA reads TGTGCCAGCAGCCCCTTTAGCGGTCGCTCCTACGAGCAGTACTTC. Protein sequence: CASSPFSGRSYEQYF.

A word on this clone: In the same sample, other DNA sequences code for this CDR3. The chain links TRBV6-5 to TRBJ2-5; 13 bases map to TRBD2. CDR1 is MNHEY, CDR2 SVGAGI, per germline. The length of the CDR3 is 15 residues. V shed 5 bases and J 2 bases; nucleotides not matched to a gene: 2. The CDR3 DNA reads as TGTGCCAGCAGTAGACTAGCGGGGGGACAAGAGACCCAGTACTTC. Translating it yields CASSRLAGGQETQYF.

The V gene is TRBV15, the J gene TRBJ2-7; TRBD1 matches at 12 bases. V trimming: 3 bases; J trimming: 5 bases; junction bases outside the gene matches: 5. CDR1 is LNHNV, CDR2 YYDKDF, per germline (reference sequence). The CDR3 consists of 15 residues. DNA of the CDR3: TGTGCCACCAGCAGGCCCGGGACAGGGGGCCACGAGCAGTACTTC. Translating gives CATSRPGTGGHEQYF.

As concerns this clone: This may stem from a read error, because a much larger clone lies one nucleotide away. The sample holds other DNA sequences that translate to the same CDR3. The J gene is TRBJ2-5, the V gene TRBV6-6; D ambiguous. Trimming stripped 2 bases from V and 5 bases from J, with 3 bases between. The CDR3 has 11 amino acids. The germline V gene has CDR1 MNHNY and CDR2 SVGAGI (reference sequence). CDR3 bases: TGTGCCAGCAGTTACGAGGAGACCCAGTACTTC. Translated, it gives CASSYEETQYF.

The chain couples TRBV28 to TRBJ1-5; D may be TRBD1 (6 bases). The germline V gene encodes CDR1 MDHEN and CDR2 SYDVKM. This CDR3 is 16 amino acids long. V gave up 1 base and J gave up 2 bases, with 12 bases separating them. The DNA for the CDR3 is TGTGCCAGCAGTTTATCGGGGGCGACTGGCAATCAGCCCCAGCATTTT. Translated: CASSLSGATGNQPQHF.

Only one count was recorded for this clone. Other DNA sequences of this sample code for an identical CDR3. CDR3 in amino acids: CASSPPSTDTQYF. CDR3 sequence (DNA): TGTGCCAGCAGCCCGCCTAGCACAGATACGCAGTATTTT. The rearrangement joins TRBV13 to TRBJ2-3; the D is unclear. CDR3 length equals 13 residues. CDR1 is PRHDT, CDR2 FYEKMQ, per germline (reference sequence). V was pared by 5 bases and J by 0 bases, with 6 bases between.